This T cell receptor (beta chain) was identified during a study of brain T cells in children with intractable seizures (dated by TCRdb to 2020 to 2023). Regarding the research as a whole: A NanoString immunology panel was first used to screen resected brain tissue from 40 to 60 pediatric epilepsy surgery cases for immune gene transcripts. Eight of the 12 selected surgery cases also had pre-surgery blood sequenced, which left four cases with brain tissue only. Findings and caveats that apply to the study as a whole: Because pre- and post-surgery blood were sequenced to different depths, clones absent from the pre-surgery sample may reflect undersampling. Viral specificity was inferred solely from CDR3 sequence similarity, and the HCMV serostatus of the patients was not known.

Points on this clone: Its antigen remains unidentified. No base quality information exists; no much larger clone differs at one position.

The sample's time point label, decoded: resected brain tissue, or blood drawn just prior to surgery. The surgery cases with the highest brain T cell transcript signatures were chosen for TCR beta chain sequencing of brain tissue, and also of blood when blood was available. Patients had been treated with at least one anti-epileptic drug before surgery. TCR-sequenced patients were children with drug-resistant epilepsy due to tuberous sclerosis complex, focal cortical dysplasia, Rasmussen encephalitis or hemimegalencephaly. Blood samples were collected immediately before the epilepsy surgery. The Monarch genomic DNA purification kit was used to extract bulk genomic DNA from unsorted brain tissue and from whole blood. The immunoSEQ assay was used to generate TCR beta chain sequences from genomic DNA. Per the authors' processing: CDR3 sequences not starting with the conserved framework cysteine at position 104 were manually removed. To get clonality, the normalized Shannon's Diversity Index was subtracted from one, giving values from 0 (maximal diversity) to 1 (oligoclonal). To check whether a given CDR3 had different frequencies in two samples, for example brain versus blood, chi-squared comparison-of-proportions tests were used. Public clonotypes were identified through searches of immuneACCESS, and similarity to known antiviral clonotypes was evaluated with the VDJdb browser. What TCRdb holds here is the immuneACCESS table cut down to in-frame rearrangements. Part of the clones is not present; checked against another copy, under half of the missing clones reflect an unresolved V gene, and the others are unexplained. V and J calls plus clone size are reproduced from that table; the DNA served to infer D and trimming. Present in this sample are around 20,000 clones, 90% to 95% of which were seen just once. The top ten constitute roughly 6.7% of the sample.

The cysteine opens and the phenylalanine closes a CDR3 of 12 amino acids. CDR3 DNA only is kept here, 36 bases in frame from base 1. Sequences MNHEY (CDR1) and SVGAGI (CDR2) are obtained from the germline V gene. Cut back by 8 bases and 4 bases, the V and J ends lie 8 bases apart. This receptor was taken from a boy between 10 and 17 years old with focal cortical dysplasia and intractable seizures. The sequenced sample was peripheral blood, obtained at surgery. This receptor chain uses TRBV6-5 and TRBJ2-2; the D gene identity is not certain. The DNA reads TGTGCCAGCCGTTTTGTCACCGGGGAGCTGTTTTTT. It translates as CASRFVTGELFF.